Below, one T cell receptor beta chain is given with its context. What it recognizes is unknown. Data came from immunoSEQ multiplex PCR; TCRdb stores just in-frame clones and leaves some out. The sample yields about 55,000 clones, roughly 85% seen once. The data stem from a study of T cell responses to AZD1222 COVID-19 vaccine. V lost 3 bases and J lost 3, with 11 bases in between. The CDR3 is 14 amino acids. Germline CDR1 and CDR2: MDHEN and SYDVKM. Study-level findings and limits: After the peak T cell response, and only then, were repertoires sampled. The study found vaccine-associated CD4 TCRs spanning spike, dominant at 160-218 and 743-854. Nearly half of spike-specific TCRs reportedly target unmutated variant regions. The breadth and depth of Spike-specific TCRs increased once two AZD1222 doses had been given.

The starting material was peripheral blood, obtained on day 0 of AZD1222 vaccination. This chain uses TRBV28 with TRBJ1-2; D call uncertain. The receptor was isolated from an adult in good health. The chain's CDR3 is CASSLQDGDYGYTF. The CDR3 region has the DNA TGTGCCAGCAGTTTGCAAGACGGGGACTATGGCTACACCTTC.